These 14 T cell receptor beta chains share one sample of origin, sequenced in a study of blood T cell repertoires in COVID-19. Profiled with immunoSEQ multiplex PCR; TCRdb holds only in-frame clones, not every one. The table has 400,000 or so clones, around 87% seen once. Sequencing was carried out using PBMCs or T cells enriched from blood (not recorded which). These receptors were taken from a man aged 25-45 years who had recovered from COVID-19.

This chain links TRBV5-4 with TRBJ2-7; D remains ambiguous. The germline gives CDR1 SGHNT, CDR2 YYREEE (reference sequence). Trimming removed 0 bases from V and 2 bases from J, with 9 bases in between. The CDR3 sequence is 14 residues long. CDR3 in DNA: TGTGCCAGCAGCTTGGACGGCGGAGCCTACGAGCAGTACTTC. This sequence encodes CASSLDGGAYEQYF.

The V gene is TRBV29-1, the J gene TRBJ1-2; tentatively, D is TRBD1 (6 bases). CDR1 is SQVTM, CDR2 ANQGSEA, per germline. CDR3 length: 13 residues. V was trimmed by 4 bases and J by 5 bases, leaving 14 bases between them. The CDR3 loop reads CSVGGGRYYGYTF. In DNA, the CDR3 is TGCAGCGTTGGAGGGGGACGGTATTATGGCTACACCTTC.

CDR3 loop: CASTMWGKGDTQYF. The DNA of the CDR3 is TGTGCCAGCACCATGTGGGGCAAAGGGGATACGCAGTATTTT. The chain carries TRBV6-5 and TRBJ2-3, with a weak D call TRBD1 (5 bases). Germline V gives CDR1 MNHEY, CDR2 SVGAGI. CDR3 length: 14 residues. V was pared by 7 bases and J by 6 bases, with 17 bases between.

The chain couples TRBV3-1 (or the pseudogene TRBV3-2) to TRBJ1-1; no definite D call. The CDR3 runs to 16 residues. V lost 3 bases to trimming and J lost 3 bases, with 17 bases between them. Germline V gene sequence: CDR1 LGHDT, CDR2 YNNKEL (reference sequence). The CDR3 reads CASSHTPVSGDTEAFF. The CDR3 coding sequence is TGTGCCAGCAGCCATACCCCAGTGTCAGGCGACACTGAAGCTTTCTTT.

This clone was seen a handful of times. The gene calls are TRBV28 and TRBJ1-1; D call uncertain. The CDR3 totals 20 residues. Germline lookup yields CDR1 MDHEN and CDR2 SYDVKM. Trimming stripped 6 bases from V and 4 bases from J, with 33 bases between. For the CDR3, the DNA is TGTGCCAGCAGCCCTTCATTCCATCGGGCAGAGGGTTGGACGGGCACTGAAGCTTTCTTT. Protein sequence: CASSPSFHRAEGWTGTEAFF. Variable domain in full (rest from reference TRBV28 and TRBJ1-1): DVKVTQSSRYLVKRTGEKVFLECVQDMDHENMFWYRQDPGLGLRLIYFSYDVKMKEKGDIPEGYSVSREKKERFSLILESASTNQTSMYLCASSPSFHRAEGWTGTEAFFGQGTRLTVV.

This rearrangement joins TRBV30 to TRBJ1-1; D unresolved. V gave up 4 bases and J gave up 2 bases, with 20 bases separating them. Germline loops: CDR1 GTSNPN, CDR2 SVGIG (reference sequence). The CDR3 spans 16 residues. The CDR3 DNA sequence: TGTGCCTGGAACTTGTTATCCACCCGCAAAAACACTGAAGCTTTCTTT. It specifies CAWNLLSTRKNTEAFF.

V usage is TRBV19 and J usage is TRBJ2-5, with 9 bases fitting TRBD2. J gave up 4 bases and V 6 bases, and 3 bases lay outside the gene matches. Germline V gene data show CDR1 as LNHDA and CDR2 as SQIVND (reference sequence). The CDR3 sequence is 13 residues long. CDR3 amino acids: CASRKAGGETQYF. CDR3 in DNA: TGTGCCAGTAGAAAAGCGGGAGGAGAGACCCAGTACTTC. The full variable domain, with the rest looked up from reference TRBV19 and TRBJ2-5, is DGGITQSPKYLFRKEGQNVTLSCEQNLNHDAMYWYRQDPGQGLRLIYYSQIVNDFQKGDIAEGYSVSREKKESFPLTVTSAQKNPTAFYLCASRKAGGETQYFGPGTRLLVL.

The chain carries TRBV3-1 (or the pseudogene TRBV3-2) and TRBJ1-1; the match to TRBD1 covers 8 bases. This CDR3 spans 13 amino acids. CDR1 is LGHDT and CDR2 is YNNKEL in the germline V gene (reference sequence). The J segment lost 9 bases and the V segment lost 4 bases, leaving 7 bases of the junction unmatched. The DNA for the CDR3 is TGTGCCAGCAGCCTTGGACAGGGTATGCAAGCTTTCTTT. Encoded protein: CASSLGQGMQAFF.

This sequence joins TRBV27 and TRBJ2-7; D is perhaps TRBD2 (7 bases). The V and J ends lost 0 bases and 6 bases respectively, with 21 bases between them. This CDR3 is built from 17 residues. In germline, CDR1 is MNHEY, CDR2 SMNVEV (reference sequence). The CDR3 is CASSLSRGRGAFREQYF. The CDR3 DNA sequence: TGTGCCAGCAGTTTATCTAGGGGACGGGGGGCTTTCCGCGAGCAGTACTTC.

The chain recombines TRBV4-1 with TRBJ2-4; D is perhaps TRBD2 (5 bases). Germline assignment: CDR1 MGHRA and CDR2 YSYEKL. Trimming cost V 3 bases and J 0 bases, with 9 bases left between them. There are 15 residues in the CDR3. The CDR3 region has the DNA TGCGCCAGCAGCCAGCTAGCACTAGCCAAAAACATTCAGTACTTC. It specifies CASSQLALAKNIQYF.

There are many counts of this clone. The genes are TRBV24-1 and TRBJ2-2, with 7 bases fitting TRBD1. Germline lookup yields CDR1 KGHDR and CDR2 SFDVKD. Trimming at V came to 5 bases and at J to 1 base, leaving 0 bases not matched to a gene. The CDR3 is made up of 14 amino acids. In DNA, the CDR3 is TGTGCCACCAGTGGGACAGGGAACACCGGGGAGCTGTTTTTT. Its translation is CATSGTGNTGELFF.

The rearrangement uses TRBV19 and TRBJ1-1; D may be TRBD1 (5 bases). V dropped 3 bases and J dropped 2 bases, with 10 bases sitting between them. This CDR3 is 14 amino acids long. Germline CDR1 is LNHDA and CDR2 is SQIVND (reference sequence). The CDR3 bases are TGTGCCAGTAGTATTATAGGGGATAACACTGAAGCTTTCTTT. Translation: CASSIIGDNTEAFF.

The chain joins TRBV13 to TRBJ2-7, with TRBD1 identical over 7 bases. There are 13 residues in the CDR3. Germline lookup yields CDR1 PRHDT and CDR2 FYEKMQ (reference sequence). V shed 5 bases and J 7 bases; nucleotides not matched to a gene: 8. CDR3 in DNA: TGTGCCAGCAGCCCGCGACAGGGATATGAGCAGTACTTC. Translated, it gives CASSPRQGYEQYF.

The chain has TRBV18 and TRBJ1-4; 7 bases match TRBD1. The V segment lost 4 bases and the J segment 5 bases; nucleotides outside the gene matches: 7. Per the germline V gene, CDR1 is KGHSH and CDR2 is LQKENI. The CDR3 spans 15 residues. CDR3 residues: CASSLSAGGNEKLFF. The DNA for the CDR3 is TGTGCCAGCTCACTAAGTGCAGGGGGAAATGAAAAACTGTTTTTT.